One sample yielded the 8 T cell receptor beta chains listed below, sequenced in a study of blood T cell repertoires in COVID-19. The assay was immunoSEQ multiplex PCR, and TCRdb's table has in-frame clones only and misses some. The table shows about 24,000 clones, with about 91% occurring only once. Sequenced material: peripheral blood. These receptors all stem from a man aged 70 or older with active COVID-19.

Only a few counts were recorded for this clone. This chain links TRBV7-2 with TRBJ2-1; D possibly corresponds to TRBD2 (5 bases). Germline lookup yields CDR1 SGHTA and CDR2 FQGNSA. The CDR3 runs 13 residues. The V and J ends lost 4 bases and 9 bases respectively, with 13 bases between them. CDR3 sequence reads: CASSSDTRSEQFF. In DNA form, the CDR3 reads TGTGCCAGCAGCTCCGACACTAGATCTGAGCAGTTCTTC.

This rearrangement joins TRBV6-1 to TRBJ2-1; 10 bases map to TRBD2. V trimming: 2 bases; J trimming: 8 bases; junction bases outside the gene matches: 9. Germline values: CDR1 MNHNS, CDR2 SASEGT. This CDR3 comprises 16 residues. CDR3 loop: CASSERSSGRGYEQFF. The CDR3 nucleotides are TGTGCCAGCAGTGAAAGGTCGAGCGGGAGGGGATATGAGCAGTTCTTC.

This clone was counted a single time. The chain links TRBV6-2 or TRBV6-3 to TRBJ2-7; 10 nucleotides match TRBD2. The germline CDR1 and CDR2 sequences are MNHEY and SVGEGT. V lost 1 base to trimming and J lost 2 bases; unmatched junction nucleotides: 8. The CDR3 length is 17 residues. The CDR3 loop is CASSYYPSGSRPYEQYF. The CDR3 nucleotides are TGTGCCAGCAGTTACTACCCTAGCGGGAGTCGTCCCTACGAGCAGTACTTC.

The V call is TRBV2, the J call TRBJ2-5, with TRBD2 as a possible D gene (6 bases). The V end was cut by 4 bases, the J end by 5 bases, with 14 bases between. The CDR3 extends over 14 amino acids. The germline CDR1 and CDR2 sequences are SNHLY and FYNNEI. The CDR3 here is CASSAGTPIETQYF. The CDR3 nucleotides are TGTGCCAGCAGTGCCGGGACTCCTATCGAGACCCAGTACTTC.

On this clone itself: Compared with germline, one end of the junction differs, possibly owing to a read error. The chain combines TRBV5-6 with TRBJ2-4; 12 nucleotides agree with TRBD2. This CDR3 is built from 12 residues. Germline V gene lookup returns CDR1 SGHDT and CDR2 YYEEEE. In nucleotides, the CDR3 is TGTGCCAGCAGCAAAAGGACTAGCGGGACGGTCTTC. This sequence encodes CASSKRTSGTVF. Full variable domain (outside the CDR3, taken from reference TRBV5-6 and TRBJ2-4): DAGVTQSPTHLIKTRGQQVTLRCSPKSGHDTVSWYQQALGQGPQFIFQYYEEEERQRGNFPDRFSGHQFPNYSSELNVNALLLGDSALYLCASSKRTSGTVFGAGTRLSVL.

The chain combines TRBV4-3 with TRBJ2-5, with 9 bases fitting TRBD2. Germline trimming cut 4 bases from V and 9 bases from J; bases unmatched to any gene: 12. Germline V CDR1 and CDR2: LGHNA, YSLEER. This CDR3 has 15 residues. As DNA, the CDR3 is TGCGCCAGCAGCCGCCAACTAGCGGGTGATCCCGCCCAGTACTTC. Protein sequence: CASSRQLAGDPAQYF.

This clone was counted once. This chain joins TRBV24-1 and TRBJ2-1; no clear D. The CDR3 spans 13 residues. Trimming took 5 bases from V and 5 from J, leaving 9 bases between them. Germline loops: CDR1 KGHDR, CDR2 SFDVKD. The CDR3 coding sequence is TGTGCCACCAGTGTAATCGGAGACAATGAGCAGTTCTTC. Amino acids: CATSVIGDNEQFF.

This clone was counted a few times. The chain is built from TRBV4-3 and TRBJ1-5; D ambiguous. The germline V gene encodes CDR1 LGHNA and CDR2 YSLEER. V was trimmed by 0 bases and J by 4 bases, leaving 7 bases between them. This CDR3 contains 14 residues. This CDR3 reads CASSQDAGNQPQHF. CDR3 nucleotide sequence: TGCGCCAGCAGCCAAGATGCGGGGAATCAGCCCCAGCATTTT.